The TCR beta chain under discussion was sequenced for a study of CD8 T cells in Susac syndrome. Trimming took 3 bases from V and 7 from J, leaving 10 bases between them. The CDR3 extends over 12 amino acids. Germline V gene lookup returns CDR1 SGHRS and CDR2 YFSETQ. Random hexamers were used to reverse transcribe the RNA input (about 0.45 to 1 ug). TCRdb called the immunoSEQ multiplex PCR reads again in MiXCR, with one record for every CDR3 protein. The sample carries under 200,000 distinct CDR3 sequences, about 91% recorded once. In Susac syndrome patients, recently defined diagnostic criteria for definite or probable disease were met. Negative magnetic isolation gave CD8+ and CD4+ cells; FACS enriched CD8+ TEMRA.

The source is a human donor with Susac syndrome. The source material was CD4+ T cells from PBMCs. V usage is TRBV5-1 and J usage is TRBJ1-2, with D perhaps matching TRBD1 (6 bases). This CDR3 is CASSYSQGGYTF. Here the CDR3 DNA reads TGCGCCAGCAGCTATTCACAGGGTGGCTACACCTTC.